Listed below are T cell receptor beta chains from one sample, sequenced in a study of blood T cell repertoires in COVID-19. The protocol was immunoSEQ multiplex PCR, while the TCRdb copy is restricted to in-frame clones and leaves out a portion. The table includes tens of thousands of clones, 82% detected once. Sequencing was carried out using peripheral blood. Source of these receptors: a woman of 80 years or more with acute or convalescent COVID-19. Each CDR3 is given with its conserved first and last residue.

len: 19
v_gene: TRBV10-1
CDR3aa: CASSESGLAGVKRSGELFF

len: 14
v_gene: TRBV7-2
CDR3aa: CASSTGHSSYEQYF

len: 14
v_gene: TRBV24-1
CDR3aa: CATSDLAQNYGYTF

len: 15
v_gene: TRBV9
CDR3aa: CASSLSGGAVDTQYF

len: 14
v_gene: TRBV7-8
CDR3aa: CASSVTSAWGELFF

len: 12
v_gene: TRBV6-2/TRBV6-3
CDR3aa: CASSPFLQPQHF

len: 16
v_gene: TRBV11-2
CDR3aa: CASSLSKRENRETQYF

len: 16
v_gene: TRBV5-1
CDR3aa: CASSPAGTGSGNTIYF

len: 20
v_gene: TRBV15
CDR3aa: CATSSVGLAAWEWVTDTQYF

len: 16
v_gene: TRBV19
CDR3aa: CASSISLAGGYNEQFF

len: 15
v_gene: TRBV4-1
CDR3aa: CASSQAPGGTYGYTF

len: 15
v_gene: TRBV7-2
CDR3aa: CASSLGGGRSNEQFF

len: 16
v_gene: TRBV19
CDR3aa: CASSVARRESLYEQFF

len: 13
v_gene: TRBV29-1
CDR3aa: CSVEPQGTYGYTF

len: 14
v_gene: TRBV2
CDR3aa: CASRGTRDTGELFF

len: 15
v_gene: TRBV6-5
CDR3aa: CASRRSASFYQPQHF

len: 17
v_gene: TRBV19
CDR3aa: CASSTGQELSGANVLTF

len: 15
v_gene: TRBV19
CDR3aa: CASRRDRVNNQPQHF

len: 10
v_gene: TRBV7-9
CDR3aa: CASAGETQYF

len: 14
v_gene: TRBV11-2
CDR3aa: CASSWDFSTYEQYF

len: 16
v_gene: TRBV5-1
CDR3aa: CASSPEGGRARNEQFF

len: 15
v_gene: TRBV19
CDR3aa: CASSIDPGGNQPQHF

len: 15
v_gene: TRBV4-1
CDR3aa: CASSQAQLAKNIQYF

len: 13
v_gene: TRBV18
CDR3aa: CASSLTGDQPQHF

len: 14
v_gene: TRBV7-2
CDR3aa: CASGPGDRRNEQFF

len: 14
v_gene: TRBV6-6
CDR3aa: CASSLQTGRNIQYF

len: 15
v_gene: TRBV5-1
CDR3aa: CASSLEAGPGNEQYF

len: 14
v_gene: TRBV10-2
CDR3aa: CATLLALNQETQYF

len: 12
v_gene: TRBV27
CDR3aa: CASSLRAYEQYF

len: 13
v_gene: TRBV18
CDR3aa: CASSPQRNTEAFF

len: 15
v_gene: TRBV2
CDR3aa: CASTPPGQAGNEQFF

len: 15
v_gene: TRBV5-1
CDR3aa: CASRQQGPSGNTIYF

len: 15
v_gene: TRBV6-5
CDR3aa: CASSYFAGAEETQYF

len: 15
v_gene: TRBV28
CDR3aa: CASSFLGATNYGYTF

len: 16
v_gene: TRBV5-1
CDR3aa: CATSREGTARNTEAFF

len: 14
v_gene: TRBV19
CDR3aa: CASSITSGGRGYTF

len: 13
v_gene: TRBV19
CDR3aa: CASSIGEIDTQYF

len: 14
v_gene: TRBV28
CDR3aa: CATRTGWENYGYTF

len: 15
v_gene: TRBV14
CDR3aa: CASSQALTGNTEAFF

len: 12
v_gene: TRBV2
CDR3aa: CASSPDIYGYTF

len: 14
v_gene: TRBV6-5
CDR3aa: CASRLTSGRLEQYF